The clone carrying this TCR beta chain was seen just once. Sequencing used immunoSEQ multiplex PCR; TCRdb keeps in-frame clones, though not all of them. The data show more than 550,000 clones, approximately 85% seen once. These data belong to a study of shared T cell receptors in the human thymus. Germline CDR1 reads GTSNPN; CDR2 reads SVGIG (reference sequence). The CDR3 runs to 14 residues. Deletions cut 4 bases from V and 6 bases from J, with 19 bases between. In addition, the sample was reused for a study of human thymus T cells. According to that study: Congenital heart defects were the reason for the corrective surgery that the donors, healthy Finnish infants, were having. In corrective heart surgery, resections were taken, and these provided the thymus tissue. It looked as if thymic and blood repertoires used V and J genes in a biased way. Related work showed strongly overlapping thymic repertoires across unrelated individuals.

This rearrangement joins TRBV30 to TRBJ2-7, with a possible D match to TRBD1 (6 bases). The sequencing sample was made of thymocytes. This clonotype originated in a girl under three years old with a congenital heart defect. The CDR3 DNA reads as TGTGCCTGGAAAGGTTGGGGGCAGGGCTCCGAGCAGTACTTC. Translation: CAWKGWGQGSEQYF.